The entry that follows covers one T cell receptor beta chain sequence. This sample is part of a study of blood T cell repertoires in COVID-19. Overall study context: The analysed material was cDNA or gDNA that came from T cells, B-cell-depleted T cells, or PBMCs.

Profiled with immunoSEQ multiplex PCR; TCRdb holds only in-frame clones, not every one. The table shows more than 200,000 clones, with about 85% occurring only once. Seattle enrolled patients during active infection and tracked them longitudinally. The CDR3 loop spans 15 amino acids. Trimming cost V 1 base and J 5 bases, with 13 bases left between them. CDR1 is SEHNR and CDR2 is FQNEAQ in the germline V gene (reference sequence). Sample: peripheral blood. This clonotype originated in a woman aged 80 or over with COVID-19, enrolled during active disease. This rearrangement joins TRBV7-9 to TRBJ2-3; D is perhaps TRBD2 (7 bases). The CDR3 DNA follows: TGTGCCAGCAGCTTAGGGGCGGGGGCCGGAGATACGCAGTATTTT. It encodes CASSLGAGAGDTQYF.